This TCR beta chain was obtained from a study of blood T cell repertoires in COVID-19. Study-level information: Acute-phase and convalescent COVID-19 samples originated in the United States, Italy and Spain. Sample material is recorded as cDNA or gDNA derived from T cells, B-cell-depleted T cells, or PBMCs.

Cohorts were determined from participant-reported clinical history. TCRdb's copy holds only in-frame clones and misses some; the assay was immunoSEQ multiplex PCR. This sample yields roughly 220,000 clones, of which around 80% are seen a single time; 3.5% to 5.5% belongs to the top ten. In germline, CDR1 is KGHDR, CDR2 SFDVKD. Trimming removed 4 bases at V and 3 bases at J, with 19 bases between. CDR3 length: 17 residues. The sequenced material came from PBMCs or T cells enriched from blood (not recorded which). The chain combines TRBV24-1 with TRBJ2-3; tentatively, D is TRBD1 (6 bases). This TCR was recovered from a man younger than 40 with acute COVID-19. CDR3 protein: CATSDPSPGEGTDTQYF. DNA for the CDR3: TGTGCCACCAGTGACCCCTCCCCAGGGGAAGGGACAGATACGCAGTATTTT.